This TCR beta chain derives from a study of response to subunit inactivated influenza vaccine. TCRdb fed the RT-PCR reads into MiXCR, producing one record per CDR3 protein. The profile covers hundreds of thousands of distinct CDR3 sequences, with around 11% appearing a single time and roughly 10% taken by the ten largest. Study-level points and caveats: With each seasonal influenza vaccination, the authors suggested, few new T cells are recruited.

This clonotype has just a few counts. Antigen unknown. The germline gives CDR1 MDHEN, CDR2 SYDVKM. After removal of 5 bases from V and 5 bases from J, the junction contained 6 bases not matched to a gene. The CDR3 runs 16 residues. This TCR derives from a man in his fifties or sixties who received an inactivated influenza vaccine. The chain is built from TRBV28 and TRBJ2-3; 14 positions agree with TRBD2. Here the sequenced sample was PBMCs from blood, taken on the day of vaccination. The chain's CDR3 is CASSQPGLAGVDTQYF. The DNA for the CDR3 is TGTGCCAGCAGTCAGCCGGGACTAGCGGGAGTAGATACGCAGTATTTT.